The 13 T cell receptor beta chains below come from one sample, sequenced in a study of neoadjuvant nivolumab and ipilimumab in lung cancer. Only in-frame clones appear in the TCRdb table, and some are missing; sequencing was by immunoSEQ multiplex PCR. Here the sample spans tens of thousands of clones, around four fifths being singletons. Sample: tumor tissue, taken after neoadjuvant nivolumab, alone or with ipilimumab, at or shortly before surgery. These receptor sequences come from an adult with non-small cell lung cancer.

The table lists this clone with a few counts. The chain couples TRBV10-1 to TRBJ2-2, with 9 bases aligning to TRBD2. Germline V gene data show CDR1 as WNHNN and CDR2 as SYGVQD (reference sequence). Trimming at V came to 2 bases and at J to 4 bases, leaving 2 bases not matched to a gene. The CDR3 covers 15 residues. The DNA for the CDR3 is TGCGCCAGCAGTGAGAGCGGGAGGACCACCGGGGAGCTGTTTTTT. As protein: CASSESGRTTGELFF.

This chain joins TRBV14 and TRBJ2-3, with 9 bases that match TRBD2. The CDR3 has 15 amino acids. From germline, CDR1 is SGHDN and CDR2 FVKESK. V was pared by 5 bases and J by 2 bases, with 5 bases of the junction left unmatched. CDR3 DNA: TGTGCCAGCAGCTTTGGACTAGCGTACACAGATACGCAGTATTTT. Its translation is CASSFGLAYTDTQYF. Variable domain in full (rest from reference TRBV14 and TRBJ2-3): EAGVTQFPSHSVIEKGQTVTLRCDPISGHDNLYWYRRVMGKEIKFLLHFVKESKQDESGMPNNRFLAERTGGTYSTLKVQPAELEDSGVYFCASSFGLAYTDTQYFGPGTRLTVL.

The rearrangement uses TRBV5-1 and TRBJ1-1, with D hard to call. The CDR3 loop spans 15 amino acids. The germline V gene encodes CDR1 SGHRS and CDR2 YFSETQ. The V end was cut by 0 bases, the J end by 0 bases, with 9 bases between. DNA for the CDR3: TGCGCCAGCAGCTTGGCCAGCACCCTGAACACTGAAGCTTTCTTT. Encoded protein: CASSLASTLNTEAFF. Full variable domain (rest looked up from reference TRBV5-1 and TRBJ1-1): KAGVTQTPRYLIKTRGQQVTLSCSPISGHRSVSWYQQTPGQGLQFLFEYFSETQRNKGNFPGRFSGRQFSNSRSEMNVSTLELGDSALYLCASSLASTLNTEAFFGQGTRLTVV.

The chain couples TRBV7-2 to TRBJ2-6; D is uncertain. The length of the CDR3 is 17 residues. The V end lost 2 bases, the J end lost 0 bases, and 11 bases lay between the germline ends. Germline V gene sequence: CDR1 SGHTA, CDR2 FQGNSA. The CDR3 nucleotides read TGTGCCAGCAGCTTACCGCAGAGCATCTCTGGGGCCAACGTCCTGACTTTC. Translated, it gives CASSLPQSISGANVLTF.

V and J are TRBV30 and TRBJ1-2, with no clear D. Germline loops: CDR1 GTSNPN, CDR2 SVGIG (reference sequence). The CDR3 runs 15 residues. Deletions cut 2 bases from V and 4 bases from J, with 17 bases between. CDR3 bases: TGTGCCTGGAGTAATTCACCGACGTACCTCTATGGCTACACCTTC. Encoded protein: CAWSNSPTYLYGYTF. Supplemented by reference TRBV30 and TRBJ1-2, the full variable domain reads SQTIHQWPATLVQPVGSPLSLECTVEGTSNPNLYWYRQAAGRGLQLLFYSVGIGQISSEVPQNLSASRPQDRQFILSSKKLLLSDSGFYLCAWSNSPTYLYGYTFGSGTRLTVV.

The chain uses TRBV27 and TRBJ1-5; 7 nucleotides line up with TRBD1. There are 15 residues in the CDR3. Germline CDR1 and CDR2: MNHEY and SMNVEV (reference sequence). J gave up 2 bases and V 7 bases, and 8 bases lay outside the gene matches. The CDR3 protein is CASTERGLGNQPQHF. The CDR3 DNA reads TGTGCCAGCACGGAGAGGGGGCTAGGCAATCAGCCCCAGCATTTT.

This sequence joins TRBV29-1 and TRBJ2-3; D possibly matches TRBD1 or TRBD2 (5 bases each). The CDR3 loop spans 13 amino acids. Germline V lookup: CDR1 SQVTM, CDR2 ANQGSEA. The V and J ends lost 3 bases and 3 bases respectively, with 10 bases between them. The CDR3 protein is CSVDPGRTDTQYF. The CDR3 coding sequence is TGCAGCGTTGATCCAGGGAGAACAGATACGCAGTATTTT.

The rearrangement uses TRBV7-2 and TRBJ2-1; D is unresolved. V was shortened by 5 bases and J by 7 bases, with 9 bases between the two germline ends. CDR1 is SGHTA, CDR2 FQGNSA, per germline. The CDR3 is made up of 12 amino acids. The CDR3 region is CASSPRENEQFF. As DNA, the CDR3 is TGTGCCAGCAGCCCTCGTGAGAATGAGCAGTTCTTC. Supplemented by reference TRBV7-2 and TRBJ2-1, the full variable domain reads GAGVSQSPSNKVTEKGKDVELRCDPISGHTALYWYRQSLGQGLEFLIYFQGNSAPDKSGLPSDRFSAERTGGSVSTLTIQRTQQEDSAVYLCASSPRENEQFFGPGTRLTVL.

This chain joins TRBV29-1 and TRBJ1-1; the D gene is possibly TRBD1 (6 bases). Trimming took 6 bases from V and 7 from J, leaving 18 bases between them. CDR3 length equals 13 residues. Germline-derived CDR1 and CDR2 are SQVTM and ANQGSEA. Written as DNA, the CDR3 is TGCAGCGTGAACTTCAGGGGAGGGGGTGAAGCTTTCTTT. As protein: CSVNFRGGGEAFF.

V usage is TRBV14 and J usage is TRBJ2-5; no clear D. With 1 base removed from V and 4 bases from J, the gap between germline ends came to 13 bases. The CDR3 extends over 15 amino acids. Germline V gene lookup returns CDR1 SGHDN and CDR2 FVKESK. CDR3 sequence reads: CASSQVFSPLETQYF. The CDR3 region has the DNA TGTGCCAGCAGCCAAGTATTTTCGCCTTTAGAGACCCAGTACTTC.

The chain has TRBV5-4 and TRBJ2-5; D is ambiguous. V dropped 4 bases and J dropped 0 bases, with 19 bases sitting between them. The CDR3 spans 17 residues. Looked up from germline, CDR1 is SGHNT and CDR2 is YYREEE (reference sequence). CDR3 nucleotides: TGTGCCAGCAGCCGATACGCCCAGAACGCCCACCAAGAGACCCAGTACTTC. It is translated as CASSRYAQNAHQETQYF.

The table lists this clone with a count of one. The chain uses TRBV5-1 and TRBJ2-5; tentative D call: TRBD2 (5 bases). Germline values: CDR1 SGHRS, CDR2 YFSETQ. The CDR3 is 14 amino acids. With 0 bases removed from V and 9 bases from J, the gap between germline ends came to 15 bases. The DNA of the CDR3 is TGCGCCAGCAGCTTGGCCGCTCGGGAAGGTTCCCAGTACTTC. This encodes CASSLAAREGSQYF.

The chain joins TRBV29-1 to TRBJ2-5, with D tentatively TRBD1 (5 bases). V lost 6 bases and J lost 4, with 9 bases in between. The germline CDR1 and CDR2 sequences are SQVTM and ANQGSEA. The CDR3 contains 11 residues. In DNA form, the CDR3 reads TGCAGCGTGCGAAGGGGAGAGACCCAGTACTTC. Its protein product is CSVRRGETQYF.